The 11 T cell receptor beta chains below come from one sample, sequenced in a study of identical twins. TCRdb independently ran MiXCR on the 5' RACE reads; one entry per CDR3 protein. Of about 150,000 distinct CDR3 sequences in the sample, around 3.5% were seen once. Sequencing was carried out using memory T cells sorted from blood. These receptors were taken from a man between 18 and 29 years old in good health.

This clonotype was recorded many times. CDR3 loop: CASSPEYTGELFF. CDR3 DNA: TGTGCCAGCAGCCCCGAGTACACCGGGGAGCTGTTTTTT. The chain combines TRBV6-2 or TRBV6-3 with TRBJ2-2; the D is unclear. Trimming left V 6 bases short and J 3 bases short, with 8 bases between. This CDR3 comprises 13 residues. Germline CDR1 reads MNHEY; CDR2 reads SVGEGT.

This clonotype was recorded at least ten times. V is TRBV7-2 and J is TRBJ2-1, with D perhaps matching TRBD2 (6 bases). The CDR3 contains 15 residues. With 0 bases removed from V and 3 bases from J, the gap between germline ends came to 9 bases. Germline loops: CDR1 SGHTA, CDR2 FQGNSA. Here the CDR3 reads CASSLASGHYNEQFF. CDR3 coding DNA: TGTGCCAGCAGCTTAGCCAGCGGGCACTACAATGAGCAGTTCTTC.

This clonotype was found many times. This chain links TRBV7-9 with TRBJ2-7; D call uncertain. The CDR3 is 13 residues long. Germline V gene sequence: CDR1 SEHNR, CDR2 FQNEAQ (reference sequence). The V end lost 0 bases, the J end lost 3 bases, and 6 bases lay between the germline ends. The CDR3, as DNA: TGTGCCAGCAGCTTAGCTGCTAGCTACGAGCAGTACTTC. Residues: CASSLAASYEQYF.

This clonotype has more than one count but fewer than ten. The gene calls are TRBV4-3 and TRBJ2-2; maybe TRBD2 (5 bases). The V end lost 0 bases, the J end lost 3 bases, and 11 bases lay between the germline ends. Germline V gene lookup returns CDR1 LGHNA and CDR2 YSLEER. The CDR3 extends over 16 amino acids. CDR3 nucleotide sequence: TGCGCCAGCAGCCAAGATCAGACTACCTACACCGGGGAGCTGTTTTTT. This sequence encodes CASSQDQTTYTGELFF.

This clonotype has at least ten counts. The rearrangement links TRBV11-3 to TRBJ2-3; D unclear. From germline, CDR1 is SGHNT and CDR2 YENEEA. The CDR3 extends over 15 amino acids. The V end lost 2 bases, the J end lost 2 bases, and 11 bases lay between the germline ends. The CDR3 DNA sequence: TGTGCCAGCAGCTTACGAACACGCTACACAGATACGCAGTATTTT. Translating it yields CASSLRTRYTDTQYF.

Turning to this clonotype: One base away lies a much larger clone, so this may be a sequencing read error. The chain recombines TRBV5-1 with TRBJ2-1; D uncertain. Germline V gives CDR1 SGHRS, CDR2 YFSETQ. The CDR3 has 13 residues. For the CDR3, the DNA is TGCGCCGGCAGCTTGAGACGGAACAATGAGCAGTTCTTC. This encodes CAGSLRRNNEQFF.

The chain uses TRBV7-6 and TRBJ1-1; 9 bases agree with TRBD1. V lost 3 bases and J lost 0; bases outside the gene matches: 5. The CDR3 is made up of 16 amino acids. Germline CDR1 SGHVS, CDR2 FNYEAQ. The CDR3 is CASSLGTGRVNTEAFF. The CDR3 coding sequence is TGTGCCAGCAGCTTGGGGACAGGGCGGGTGAACACTGAAGCTTTCTTT. The entire variable domain, with the rest obtained from reference TRBV7-6 and TRBJ1-1, is as follows: GAGVSQSPRYKVTKRGQDVALRCDPISGHVSLYWYRQALGQGPEFLTYFNYEAQQDKSGLPNDRFSAERPEGSISTLTIQRTEQRDSAMYRCASSLGTGRVNTEAFFGQGTRLTVV.

This clonotype was counted at least ten times. The gene calls are TRBV5-1 and TRBJ2-2; 7 bases are shared with TRBD1. Germline lookup yields CDR1 SGHRS and CDR2 YFSETQ. V dropped 4 bases and J dropped 5; count of bases not matched to a gene: 8. This CDR3 has 15 residues. CDR3 amino acids: CASSPPGGRTGELFF. In DNA form, the CDR3 reads TGCGCCAGCAGCCCTCCAGGGGGTAGAACCGGGGAGCTGTTTTTT.

This clonotype appeared many times. As DNA, the CDR3 is TGTGCCATCAGTCTAGGGGGCAATCAGCCCCAGCATTTT. Residues: CAISLGGNQPQHF. The chain couples TRBV10-3 to TRBJ1-5; D may be TRBD1 (5 bases). The CDR3 length is 13 residues. The germline V gene has CDR1 ENHRY and CDR2 SYGVKD. V was trimmed by 5 bases and J by 2 bases, leaving 7 bases between them.

This clonotype was detected many times. The V and J genes are TRBV4-3 and TRBJ2-3; 9 bases line up with TRBD2. The length of the CDR3 is 15 residues. Germline V gives CDR1 LGHNA, CDR2 YSLEER. The trim removed 3 bases at V and 1 base at J, leaving 2 bases unmatched. In DNA, the CDR3 is TGCGCCAGCAGCCAGGTAGCGGGAGGCACAGATACGCAGTATTTT. Protein sequence: CASSQVAGGTDTQYF.

This clonotype came up many times. The chain links TRBV20-1 to TRBJ2-6, with D hard to call. This CDR3 is 15 amino acids long. Trimming stripped 4 bases from V and 0 bases from J, with 10 bases between. Germline V gene lookup returns CDR1 DFQATT and CDR2 SNEGSKA (reference sequence). CDR3 sequence: CSAISWDSGANVLTF. CDR3 bases: TGCAGTGCTATTTCGTGGGACTCTGGGGCCAACGTCCTGACTTTC.